This TCR beta chain was recorded in a study of shared clonotypes between healthy human individuals. Whole-study context: Each donor contributed plates that comprised three CD4 naive, three CD4 memory, two CD8 naive and one CD8 memory. Points from the study as a whole: Naive CD4 clonotype sharing across several donors was 4% to 5%. Researchers sampled blood only, noting tissue repertoires likely differ.

The study ran the assay at deep level. The repertoire was sequenced with immunoSEQ multiplex PCR; TCRdb's copy has only in-frame clones and lacks some. The data contain about 690,000 clones, 90% of them singletons. Worth noting for this clone: Its antigen is undetermined.

The CDR3 loop spans 18 amino acids. V shed 0 bases and J 5 bases; nucleotides not matched to a gene: 14. Germline CDR1 is MGHRA and CDR2 is YSYEKL. The receptor was isolated from a man younger than 35 in good health. Some clones in this sample may be carry-over from other donors' samples. The genes are TRBV4-1 and TRBJ1-2; TRBD1 matches at 8 bases. Specimen: memory CD8+ T cells from PBMCs. Subset described: CD45RO+ cells pooled with CCR7-negative TemRA cells. This chain's CDR3 is CASSQEAPLRGRGYGYTF. Here the CDR3 DNA reads TGCGCCAGCAGCCAAGAAGCCCCCCTCAGGGGGCGAGGGTATGGCTACACCTTC.